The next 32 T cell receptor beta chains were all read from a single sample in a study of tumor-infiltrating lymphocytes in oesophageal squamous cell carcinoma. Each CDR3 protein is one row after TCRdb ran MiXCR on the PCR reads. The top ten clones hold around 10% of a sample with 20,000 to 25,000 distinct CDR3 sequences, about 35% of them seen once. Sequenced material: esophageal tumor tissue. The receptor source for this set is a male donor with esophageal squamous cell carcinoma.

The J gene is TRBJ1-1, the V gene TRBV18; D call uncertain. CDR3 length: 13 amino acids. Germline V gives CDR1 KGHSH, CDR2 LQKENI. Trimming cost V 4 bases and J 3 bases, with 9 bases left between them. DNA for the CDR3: TGTGCCAGCTCACTGACGGAGGACACTGAAGCTTTCTTT. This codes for CASSLTEDTEAFF.

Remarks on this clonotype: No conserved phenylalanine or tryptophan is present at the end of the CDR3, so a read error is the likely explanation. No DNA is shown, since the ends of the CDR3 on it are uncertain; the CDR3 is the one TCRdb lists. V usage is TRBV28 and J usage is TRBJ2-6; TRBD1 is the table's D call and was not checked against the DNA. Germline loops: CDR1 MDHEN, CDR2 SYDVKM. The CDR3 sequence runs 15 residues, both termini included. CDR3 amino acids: CASTYSGYYEQYFGA.

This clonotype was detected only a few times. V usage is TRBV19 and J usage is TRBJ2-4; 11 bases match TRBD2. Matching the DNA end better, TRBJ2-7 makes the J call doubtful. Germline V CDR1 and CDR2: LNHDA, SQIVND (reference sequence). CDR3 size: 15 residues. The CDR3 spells CASSTQLAGVYEQYF. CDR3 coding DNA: TGTGCCAGTAGTACCCAACTAGCGGGGGTCTACGAGCAGTACTTC.

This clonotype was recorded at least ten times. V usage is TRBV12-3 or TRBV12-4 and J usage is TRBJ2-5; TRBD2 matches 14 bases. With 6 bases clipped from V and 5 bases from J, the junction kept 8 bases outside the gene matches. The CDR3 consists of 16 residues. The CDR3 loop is CASSNIGTSGSETQYF. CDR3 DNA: TGTGCCAGCAGCAACATCGGGACTAGCGGGAGTGAGACCCAGTACTTC.

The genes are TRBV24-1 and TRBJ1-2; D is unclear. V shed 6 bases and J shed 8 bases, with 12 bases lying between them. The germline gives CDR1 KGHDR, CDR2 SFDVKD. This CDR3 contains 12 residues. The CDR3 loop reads CATSYGPGGYTF. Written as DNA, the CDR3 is TGTGCCACCAGTTACGGACCAGGAGGCTACACCTTC.

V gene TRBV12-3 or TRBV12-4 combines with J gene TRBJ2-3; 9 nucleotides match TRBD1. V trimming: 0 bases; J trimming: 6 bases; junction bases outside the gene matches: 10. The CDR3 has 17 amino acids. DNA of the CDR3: TGTGCCAGCAGTTTAGCTGGGACAGGGTATTCCGGGGATACGCAGTATTTT. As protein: CASSLAGTGYSGDTQYF.

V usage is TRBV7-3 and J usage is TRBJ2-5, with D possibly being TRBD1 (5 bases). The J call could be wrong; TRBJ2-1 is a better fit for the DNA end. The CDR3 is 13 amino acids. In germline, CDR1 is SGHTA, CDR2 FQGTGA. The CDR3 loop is CASSVDREREQFF. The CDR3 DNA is TGTGCCAGCAGCGTCGACAGAGAACGTGAGCAGTTCTTC.

Written as DNA, the CDR3 is TGTGCCAGCGAAGATCCTGTGAACACCGGGGAGCTGTATTTT. It yields the protein CASEDPVNTGELYF. The chain recombines TRBV28 with TRBJ2-3; a weak D match, TRBD2 (5 bases). The CDR3 sequence is 14 residues long. Between the trimmed V and J ends, which lost 8 bases and 14 bases, there was a span of 26 bases. Germline loops: CDR1 MDHEN, CDR2 SYDVKM.

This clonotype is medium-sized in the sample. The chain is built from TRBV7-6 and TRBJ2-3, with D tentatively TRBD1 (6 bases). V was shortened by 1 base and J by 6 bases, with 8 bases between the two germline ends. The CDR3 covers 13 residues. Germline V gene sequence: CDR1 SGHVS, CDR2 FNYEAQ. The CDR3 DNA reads TGTGCCAGCAGCTTAGTTAGGGGGGATACGCAGTATTTT. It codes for CASSLVRGDTQYF. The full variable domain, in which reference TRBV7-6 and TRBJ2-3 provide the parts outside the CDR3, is GAGVSQSPRYKVTKRGQDVALRCDPISGHVSLYWYRQALGQGPEFLTYFNYEAQQDKSGLPNDRFSAERPEGSISTLTIQRTEQRDSAMYRCASSLVRGDTQYFGPGTRLTVL.

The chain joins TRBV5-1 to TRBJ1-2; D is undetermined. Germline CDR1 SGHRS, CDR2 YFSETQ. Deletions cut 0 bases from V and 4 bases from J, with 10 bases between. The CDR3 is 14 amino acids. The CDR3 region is CASSLGTEIYGYTF. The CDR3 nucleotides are TGCGCCAGCAGCTTGGGCACAGAGATCTATGGCTACACCTTC.

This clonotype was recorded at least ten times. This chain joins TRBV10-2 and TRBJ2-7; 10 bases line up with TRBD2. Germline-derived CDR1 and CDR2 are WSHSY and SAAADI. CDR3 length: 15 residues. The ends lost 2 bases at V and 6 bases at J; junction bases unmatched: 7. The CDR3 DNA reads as TGCGCCAGCAGTGAGGGGCTAGCGGGAGCTAGCGAGCAGTACTTC. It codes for CASSEGLAGASEQYF.

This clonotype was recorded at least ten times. The CDR3 DNA follows: TGTGCCAGCAGTGGGTACCGAGGACAGAACACCGGGGAGCTGTTTTTT. Translation gives CASSGYRGQNTGELFF. This chain joins TRBV6-1 and TRBJ2-2; the D gene is possibly TRBD1 (5 bases). Looked up from germline, CDR1 is MNHNS and CDR2 is SASEGT. V lost 4 bases and J lost 1, with 13 bases in between. The CDR3 consists of 16 residues.

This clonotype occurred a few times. The CDR3 coding sequence is TGTGCCAGCAGCCCAGCCGAGCTAGGGTCCCAAGAGACCCAGTACTTC. Translating it yields CASSPAELGSQETQYF. The chain links TRBV4-2 to TRBJ2-5, with no clear D. The V and J ends lost 4 bases and 1 base respectively, with 16 bases between them. This CDR3 spans 16 amino acids. The germline gives CDR1 LGHNA, CDR2 YNFKEQ.

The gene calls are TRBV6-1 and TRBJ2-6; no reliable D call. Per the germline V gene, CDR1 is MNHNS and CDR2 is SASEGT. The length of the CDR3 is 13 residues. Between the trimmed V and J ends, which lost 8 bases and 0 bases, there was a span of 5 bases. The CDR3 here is CASVYSGANVLTF. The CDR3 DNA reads TGTGCCAGCGTGTACTCTGGGGCCAACGTCCTGACTTTC.

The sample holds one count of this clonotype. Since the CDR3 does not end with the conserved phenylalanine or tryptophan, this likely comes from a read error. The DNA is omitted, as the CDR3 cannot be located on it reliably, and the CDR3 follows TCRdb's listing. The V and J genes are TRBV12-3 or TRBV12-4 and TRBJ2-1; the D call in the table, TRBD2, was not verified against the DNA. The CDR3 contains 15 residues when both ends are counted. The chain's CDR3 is CASSLGVQWSYTFGS.

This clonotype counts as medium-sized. The CDR3 here is CASSFSSNQPQHF. The CDR3, as DNA: TGTGCCAGCAGTTTTTCTAGCAATCAGCCCCAGCATTTT. This chain connects TRBV28 to TRBJ1-5; no clear D gene. The germline V gene encodes CDR1 MDHEN and CDR2 SYDVKM. This CDR3 comprises 13 residues. The V end lost 3 bases, the J end lost 0 bases, and 3 bases lay between the germline ends.

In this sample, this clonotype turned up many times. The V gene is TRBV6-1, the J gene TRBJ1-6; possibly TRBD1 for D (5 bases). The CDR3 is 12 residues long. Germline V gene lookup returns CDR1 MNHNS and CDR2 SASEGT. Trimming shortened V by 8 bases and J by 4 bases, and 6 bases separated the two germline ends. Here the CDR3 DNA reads TGTGCCAGCGGGGGGTATAATTCACCCCTCCACTTT. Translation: CASGGYNSPLHF.

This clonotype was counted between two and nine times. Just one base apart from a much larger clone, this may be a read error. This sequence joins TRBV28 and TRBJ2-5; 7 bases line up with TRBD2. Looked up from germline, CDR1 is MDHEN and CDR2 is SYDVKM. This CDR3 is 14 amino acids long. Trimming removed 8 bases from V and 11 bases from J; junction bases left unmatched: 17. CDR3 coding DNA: TGTGCCAGCGGGGGTGGCGGGAGAAACAATGAGCAGTACTTC. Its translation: CASGGGGRNNEQYF.

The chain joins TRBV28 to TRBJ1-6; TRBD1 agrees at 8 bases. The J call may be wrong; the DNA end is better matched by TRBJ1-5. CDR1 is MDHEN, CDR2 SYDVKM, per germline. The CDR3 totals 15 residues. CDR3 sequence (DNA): TGTGCCAGCAGTTTTCAAACAGGGGGGAGTCAGCCCCAGCATTTT. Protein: CASSFQTGGSQPQHF.

The CDR3 spells CASSFSTGAGQPQHF. Written as DNA, the CDR3 is TGTGCCAGCAGTTTTTCGACAGGGGCAGGACAGCCCCAGCATTTT. The chain joins TRBV6-8 to TRBJ1-5; 8 bases are shared with TRBD1. The germline CDR1 and CDR2 sequences are MNHGY and SAAAGT. J gave up 7 bases and V 4 bases, and 9 bases lay outside the gene matches. The CDR3 has 15 amino acids.

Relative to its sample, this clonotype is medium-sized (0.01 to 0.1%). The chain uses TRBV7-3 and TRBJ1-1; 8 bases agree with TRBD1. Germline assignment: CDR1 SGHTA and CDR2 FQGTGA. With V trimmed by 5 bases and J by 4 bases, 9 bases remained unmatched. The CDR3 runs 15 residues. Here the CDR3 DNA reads TGTGCCAGCAGCCCAACAGGGGGTTGGGGCACTGAAGCTTTCTTT. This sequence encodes CASSPTGGWGTEAFF. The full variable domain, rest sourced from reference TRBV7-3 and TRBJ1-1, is GAGVSQTPSNKVTEKGKYVELRCDPISGHTALYWYRQSLGQGPEFLIYFQGTGAADDSGLPNDRFFAVRPEGSVSTLKIQRTERGDSAVYLCASSPTGGWGTEAFFGQGTRLTVV.

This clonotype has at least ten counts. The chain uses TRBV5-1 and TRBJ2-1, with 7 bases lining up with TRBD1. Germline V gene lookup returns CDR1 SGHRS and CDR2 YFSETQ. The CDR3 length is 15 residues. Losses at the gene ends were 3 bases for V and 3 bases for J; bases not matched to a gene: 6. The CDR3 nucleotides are TGCGCCAGCAGCTCGGGGACAGCGTTCTACAATGAGCAGTTCTTC. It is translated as CASSSGTAFYNEQFF.

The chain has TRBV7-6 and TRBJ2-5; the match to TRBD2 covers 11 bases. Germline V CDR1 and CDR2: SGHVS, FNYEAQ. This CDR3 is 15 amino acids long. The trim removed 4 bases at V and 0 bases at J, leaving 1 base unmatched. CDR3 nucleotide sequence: TGTGCCAGCAGCTCACTAGCGGGGGACCAAGAGACCCAGTACTTC. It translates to CASSSLAGDQETQYF.

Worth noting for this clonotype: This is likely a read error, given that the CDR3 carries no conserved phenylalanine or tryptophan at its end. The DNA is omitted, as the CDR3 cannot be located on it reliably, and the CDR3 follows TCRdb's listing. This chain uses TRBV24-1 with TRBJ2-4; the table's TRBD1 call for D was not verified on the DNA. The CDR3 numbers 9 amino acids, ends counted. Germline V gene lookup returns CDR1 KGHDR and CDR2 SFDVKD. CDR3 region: CATSDTDRA.

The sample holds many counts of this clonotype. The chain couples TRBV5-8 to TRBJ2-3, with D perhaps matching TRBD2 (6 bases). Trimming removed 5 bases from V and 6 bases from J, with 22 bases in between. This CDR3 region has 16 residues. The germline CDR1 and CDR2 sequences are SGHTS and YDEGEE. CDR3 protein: CASSSRRESGSDTQYF. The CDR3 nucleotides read TGTGCCAGCAGTAGCCGGAGGGAATCGGGGTCTGATACGCAGTATTTT.

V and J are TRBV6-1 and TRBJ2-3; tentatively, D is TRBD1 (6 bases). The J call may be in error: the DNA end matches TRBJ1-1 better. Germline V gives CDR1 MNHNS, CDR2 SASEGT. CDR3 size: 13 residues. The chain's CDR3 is CASTWDTNTEAFF. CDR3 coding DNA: TGTGCCAGCACCTGGGACACCAACACTGAAGCTTTCTTT.

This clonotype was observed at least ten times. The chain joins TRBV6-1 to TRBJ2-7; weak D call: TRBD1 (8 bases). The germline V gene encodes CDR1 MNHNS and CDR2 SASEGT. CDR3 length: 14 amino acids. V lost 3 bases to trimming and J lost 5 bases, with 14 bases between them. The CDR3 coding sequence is TGTGCCAGCAGTGATTGGACAGGGAGGGACGAGCAGTACTTC. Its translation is CASSDWTGRDEQYF.

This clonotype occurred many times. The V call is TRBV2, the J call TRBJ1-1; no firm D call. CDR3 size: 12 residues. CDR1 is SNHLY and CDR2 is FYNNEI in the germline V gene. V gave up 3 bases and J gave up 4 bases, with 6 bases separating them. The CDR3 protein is CASSEDLTEAFF. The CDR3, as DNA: TGTGCCAGCAGTGAGGACCTCACTGAAGCTTTCTTT.

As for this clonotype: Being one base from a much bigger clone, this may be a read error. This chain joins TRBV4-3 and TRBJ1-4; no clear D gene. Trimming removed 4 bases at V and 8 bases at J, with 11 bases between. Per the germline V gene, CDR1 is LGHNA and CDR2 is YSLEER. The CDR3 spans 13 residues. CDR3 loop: CASSRRRHEKLFF. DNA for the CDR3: TGCGCCAGCAGCCGCCGCCGGCACGAAAAACTGTTTTTT.

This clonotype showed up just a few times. CDR3 loop: CASSYGQGGGEQFF. The CDR3 DNA reads TGTGCCAGCAGTTACGGACAGGGCGGCGGTGAGCAGTTCTTC. V gene TRBV6-6 combines with J gene TRBJ2-1; 8 nucleotides agree with TRBD1. The CDR3 has 14 residues. Germline V gene sequence: CDR1 MNHNY, CDR2 SVGAGI (reference sequence). J lost 9 bases, V lost 2 bases, and 6 bases had no gene match.

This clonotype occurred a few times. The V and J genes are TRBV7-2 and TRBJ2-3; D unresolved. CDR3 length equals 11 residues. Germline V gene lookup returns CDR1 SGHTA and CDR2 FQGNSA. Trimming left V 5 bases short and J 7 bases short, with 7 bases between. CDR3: CASSRTYTQYF. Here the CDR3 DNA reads TGTGCCAGCAGCCGGACCTATACGCAGTATTTT.

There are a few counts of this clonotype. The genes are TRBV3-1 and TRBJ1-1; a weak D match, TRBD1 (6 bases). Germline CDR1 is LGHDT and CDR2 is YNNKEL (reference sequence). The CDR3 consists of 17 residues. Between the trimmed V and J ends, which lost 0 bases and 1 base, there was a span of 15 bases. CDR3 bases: TGTGCCAGCAGCCAAGAAGGCAGGACAGCCTCGAACACTGAAGCTTTCTTT. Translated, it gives CASSQEGRTASNTEAFF.